The rows below give T cell receptor beta chains drawn from one sample of a study of CD8 T cells in Susac syndrome. A single record per CDR3 protein comes from TCRdb applying MiXCR to the immunoSEQ multiplex PCR reads. The data contain 200,000 to 250,000 distinct CDR3 sequences, 93% of them singletons. The specimen was CD4+ T cells from PBMCs. Receptor source: a human donor with multiple sclerosis. The CDR3 runs from the conserved cysteine through the conserved F or W. The D gene is left open where the match is weak. Size tells how often a clone was seen (once, few, many) or the class of an expanded clone, and some rows leave it out.

NA	NA	TRBV30	TRBJ2-1	CAWSIKTEQFF	TGTGCCTGGAGTATTAAGACTGAGCAGTTCTTC
once	TRBD1	TRBV11-3	TRBJ2-5	CASSDGTGRRETQYF	TGTGCCAGCAGCGACGGGACAGGGCGCCGGGAGACCCAGTACTTC
NA	TRBD1	TRBV5-1	TRBJ2-6	CASSRDRVGANVLTF	TGCGCCAGCAGCAGGGACAGGGTTGGGGCCAACGTCCTGACTTTC
once	NA	TRBV5-8	TRBJ1-1	CASSFRHFAEAFF	TGTGCCAGCAGCTTCCGACATTTCGCTGAAGCTTTCTTT
NA	TRBD1	TRBV11-1	TRBJ1-4	CASSSRQGAEKLFF	TGTGCCAGCAGCTCCCGACAGGGGGCCGAAAAACTGTTTTTT
NA	NA	TRBV7-9	TRBJ1-5	CASSLAGGNQPQHF	TGTGCCAGCAGTTTGGCGGGGGGCAATCAGCCCCAGCATTTT
few	NA	TRBV30	TRBJ2-1	CAWSGGVGGGEQFF	TGTGCCTGGAGTGGAGGGGTCGGTGGGGGTGAGCAGTTCTTC
NA	NA	TRBV29-1	TRBJ2-1	CSVDGVGFNEQFF	TGCAGCGTTGACGGGGTGGGGTTCAATGAGCAGTTCTTC
NA	NA	TRBV24-1	TRBJ2-1	CATSNTAAVSYNEQFF	TGTGCCACCAGTAATACAGCGGCGGTCTCATACAATGAGCAGTTCTTC
NA	NA	TRBV12-3/TRBV12-4	TRBJ2-2	CASTRHGSGNTGELFF	TGTGCCAGCACCAGACACGGGAGCGGAAACACCGGGGAGCTGTTTTTT
NA	TRBD1	TRBV9	TRBJ2-1	CASSVDQAGGPLDEQFF	TGTGCCAGCAGCGTAGATCAGGCAGGGGGACCCCTCGATGAGCAGTTCTTC
NA	NA	TRBV5-1	TRBJ2-3	CASSPRTAADTQYF	TGCGCCAGCAGCCCACGGACGGCTGCAGATACGCAGTATTTT
few	NA	TRBV6-1	TRBJ2-4	CASTSTEKNIQYF	TGTGCCAGCACTTCGACAGAGAAAAACATTCAGTACTTC
NA	NA	TRBV14	TRBJ2-2	CASTYERDVTGELFF	TGTGCCAGCACCTACGAGAGGGATGTCACCGGGGAGCTGTTTTTT
few	NA	TRBV29-1	TRBJ1-2	CSVESGYGYTF	TGCAGCGTTGAGTCGGGCTATGGCTACACCTTC
NA	NA	TRBV29-1	TRBJ2-5	CSVEDPVTAETQYF	TGCAGCGTTGAAGATCCCGTGACCGCGGAGACCCAGTACTTC
NA	TRBD2	TRBV6-5	TRBJ2-5	CASSYSKLAGGGETQYF	TGTGCCAGCAGTTACTCGAAGCTAGCGGGGGGTGGAGAGACCCAGTACTTC